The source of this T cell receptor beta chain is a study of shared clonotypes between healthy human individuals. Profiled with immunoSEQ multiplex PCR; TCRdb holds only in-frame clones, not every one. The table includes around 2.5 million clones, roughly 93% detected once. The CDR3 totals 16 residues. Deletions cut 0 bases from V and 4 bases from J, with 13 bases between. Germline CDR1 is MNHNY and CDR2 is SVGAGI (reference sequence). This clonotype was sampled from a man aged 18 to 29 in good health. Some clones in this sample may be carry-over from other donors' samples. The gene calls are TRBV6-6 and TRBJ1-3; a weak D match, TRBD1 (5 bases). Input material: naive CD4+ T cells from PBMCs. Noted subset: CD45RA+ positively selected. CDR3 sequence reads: CASSYSGAGTGNTIYF. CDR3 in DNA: TGTGCCAGCAGTTACTCTGGCGCTGGGACGGGAAACACCATATATTTT.